Below are 23 T cell receptor beta chains sequenced from a single sample in a study of blood T cell repertoires in COVID-19. Assay used: immunoSEQ multiplex PCR; TCRdb lists only in-frame clones, some missing. The sample holds a few hundred thousand clones, around 82% seen once. The specimen sequenced was peripheral blood. The receptors originated from a person aged 65 to 85 with COVID-19, enrolled during active disease.

The V gene is TRBV30, the J gene TRBJ1-6; 7 positions match TRBD1. Germline CDR1 and CDR2: GTSNPN and SVGIG (reference sequence). This CDR3 has 15 residues. With 0 bases clipped from V and 7 bases from J, the junction kept 6 bases outside the gene matches. This CDR3 is CAWSVDRASNSPLHF. Written as DNA, the CDR3 is TGTGCCTGGAGTGTAGACAGGGCTTCAAATTCACCCCTCCACTTT.

A single count supports this clone. V usage is TRBV3-1 (or the pseudogene TRBV3-2) and J usage is TRBJ2-1; 15 positions match TRBD2. The CDR3 consists of 17 residues. V shed 4 bases and J 5 bases; nucleotides not matched to a gene: 6. Germline values: CDR1 LGHDT, CDR2 YNNKEL (reference sequence). The CDR3 sequence is CASSPGLAGGPNNEQFF. The CDR3 coding sequence is TGTGCCAGCAGCCCTGGACTAGCGGGAGGGCCTAACAATGAGCAGTTCTTC.

The chain recombines TRBV4-3 with TRBJ1-4, with D unresolved. V lost 3 bases, J lost 0 bases, and 11 bases lay in between. Per germline, CDR1 LGHNA and CDR2 YSLEER. The CDR3 consists of 16 residues. In nucleotides, the CDR3 is TGCGCCAGCAGCCAGGGATTCGGGACAACTAATGAAAAACTGTTTTTT. Its translation is CASSQGFGTTNEKLFF.

The chain employs TRBV9 and TRBJ1-2; D is unresolved. The germline gives CDR1 SGDLS, CDR2 YYNGEE. The germline V and J ends were trimmed by 0 bases and 2 bases, with 8 bases remaining between them. This CDR3 is built from 14 residues. The DNA of the CDR3 is TGTGCCAGCAGCGTAGAAGCCCTAAACTATGGCTACACCTTC. It codes for CASSVEALNYGYTF.

V usage is TRBV23-1 and J usage is TRBJ1-5, with a possible D match to TRBD1 (5 bases). TRBV23-1 is recorded as an ORF, its role being uncertain. The length of the CDR3 is 16 residues. V was clipped by 0 bases and J by 2 bases, with 11 bases between them. CDR3 sequence (DNA): TGCGCCAGCAGTCAATCAGGCCCGGGGGGCAATCAGCCCCAGCATTTT. This codes for CASSQSGPGGNQPQHF.

This chain links TRBV10-3 with TRBJ2-3, with a possible D match to TRBD1 (5 bases). V lost 2 bases to trimming and J lost 4 bases, with 19 bases between them. Germline CDR1 reads ENHRY; CDR2 reads SYGVKD. The CDR3 has 17 residues. Here the CDR3 DNA reads TGTGCCATCAGTGAGGGGGCTAGTGGGCAGGCACCAGATACGCAGTATTTT. Translating it yields CAISEGASGQAPDTQYF.

The chain joins TRBV7-2 to TRBJ2-5; a weak D match, TRBD1 (6 bases). CDR3 length: 13 amino acids. CDR1 SGHTA and CDR2 FQGNSA come from the germline V gene. Between the trimmed V and J ends, which lost 3 bases and 5 bases, there was a span of 10 bases. The CDR3 DNA reads as TGTGCCAGCAGCTTGGACAGACGGGAGACCCAGTACTTC. As protein: CASSLDRRETQYF.

V gene TRBV7-9 combines with J gene TRBJ1-6, with D unresolved. CDR3 length equals 15 residues. Germline V CDR1 and CDR2: SEHNR, FQNEAQ (reference sequence). The V and J ends lost 5 bases and 6 bases respectively, with 14 bases between them. This chain's CDR3 is CASSPTQNFNSPLHF. The CDR3 DNA follows: TGTGCCAGCAGCCCCACACAGAACTTTAATTCACCCCTCCACTTT.

The rearrangement links TRBV25-1 to TRBJ2-2; D perhaps matches TRBD2 (5 bases). The germline V and J ends were trimmed by 10 bases and 2 bases, with 14 bases remaining between them. Germline loops: CDR1 MGHDK, CDR2 SYGVNS. The CDR3 extends over 14 amino acids. The CDR3 reads CATARGRNTGELFF. In DNA, the CDR3 is TGTGCCACCGCCCGCGGGCGTAACACCGGGGAGCTGTTTTTT. The full variable domain, with the rest looked up from reference TRBV25-1 and TRBJ2-2, is EADIYQTPRYLVIGTGKKITLECSQTMGHDKMYWYQQDPGMELHLIHYSYGVNSTEKGDLSSESTVSRIRTEHFPLTLESARPSHTSQYLCATARGRNTGELFFGEGSRLTVL.

The chain is built from TRBV7-9 and TRBJ1-1, with 10 bases identical to TRBD1. Germline-derived CDR1 and CDR2 are SEHNR and FQNEAQ (reference sequence). The CDR3 loop spans 15 amino acids. Germline trimming cut 2 bases from V and 6 bases from J; bases unmatched to any gene: 6. The CDR3 sequence is CASSLRTGGWSEAFF. The CDR3 nucleotides are TGTGCCAGCAGCTTACGGACAGGGGGATGGTCTGAAGCTTTCTTT.

The chain carries TRBV4-1 and TRBJ1-5, with D unclear. From germline, CDR1 is MGHRA and CDR2 YSYEKL. The V gene lost 0 bases and the J gene lost 6 bases, with 12 bases spanning the gap. CDR3 length: 15 amino acids. The chain's CDR3 is CASSQDLGESQPQHF. In nucleotides, the CDR3 is TGCGCCAGCAGCCAAGATTTGGGAGAGAGTCAGCCCCAGCATTTT.

The genes are TRBV3-1 (or the pseudogene TRBV3-2) and TRBJ1-1, with 9 bases that match TRBD1. This CDR3 comprises 12 residues. Germline assignment: CDR1 LGHDT and CDR2 YNNKEL (reference sequence). V trimming: 6 bases; J trimming: 6 bases; junction bases outside the gene matches: 2. The DNA of the CDR3 is TGTGCCAGCAGACAGGGGGCGGCTGAAGCTTTCTTT. Amino acid sequence: CASRQGAAEAFF.

The gene calls are TRBV19 and TRBJ2-3, with 13 bases aligning to TRBD2. With V trimmed by 6 bases and J by 0 bases, 3 bases remained unmatched. The CDR3 is made up of 16 amino acids. Germline CDR1 and CDR2: LNHDA and SQIVND (reference sequence). Written as DNA, the CDR3 is TGTGCCAGTAGGGGACTAGCGGGATCTAGCACAGATACGCAGTATTTT. It translates to CASRGLAGSSTDTQYF.

The chain joins TRBV19 to TRBJ2-2; D perhaps matches TRBD2 (6 bases). V dropped 6 bases and J dropped 4 bases, with 12 bases sitting between them. This CDR3 has 14 residues. The V gene's germline CDR1 is LNHDA and CDR2 SQIVND (reference sequence). For the CDR3, the DNA is TGTGCCAGTAGGGGGGGTACGGCCACCGGGGAGCTGTTTTTT. Encoded protein: CASRGGTATGELFF.

The V call is TRBV5-1, the J call TRBJ2-3; perhaps TRBD2 as D (7 bases). The CDR3 is 16 residues long. Trimming left V 0 bases short and J 3 bases short, with 14 bases between. Germline V gene data show CDR1 as SGHRS and CDR2 as YFSETQ. Here the CDR3 reads CASSLVGGVKTDTQYF. The CDR3, as DNA: TGCGCCAGCAGCTTGGTAGGGGGGGTGAAGACAGATACGCAGTATTTT. Based on the CDR3 plus reference TRBV5-1 and TRBJ2-3, the full variable domain is KAGVTQTPRYLIKTRGQQVTLSCSPISGHRSVSWYQQTPGQGLQFLFEYFSETQRNKGNFPGRFSGRQFSNSRSEMNVSTLELGDSALYLCASSLVGGVKTDTQYFGPGTRLTVL.

The chain links TRBV19 to TRBJ1-2, with D perhaps matching TRBD1 (5 bases). With 10 bases removed from V and 3 bases from J, the gap between germline ends came to 21 bases. CDR3 length: 15 residues. The germline CDR1 and CDR2 sequences are LNHDA and SQIVND (reference sequence). For the CDR3, the DNA is TGTGCCACCCGGGGGGTGGGGGTGTCGGACTATGGCTACACCTTC. As protein: CATRGVGVSDYGYTF. The variable domain in full, with the rest retrieved from reference TRBV19 and TRBJ1-2, is DGGITQSPKYLFRKEGQNVTLSCEQNLNHDAMYWYRQDPGQGLRLIYYSQIVNDFQKGDIAEGYSVSREKKESFPLTVTSAQKNPTAFYLCATRGVGVSDYGYTFGSGTRLTVV.

This clone was picked up one time. The chain combines TRBV28 with TRBJ2-3; 7 nucleotides align to TRBD1. The V segment lost 5 bases and the J segment 3 bases; nucleotides outside the gene matches: 5. This CDR3 has 14 residues. CDR1 is MDHEN and CDR2 is SYDVKM in the germline V gene. The CDR3 DNA is TGTGCCAGCAGTCCAGGGGGTACTACAGATACGCAGTATTTT. Residues: CASSPGGTTDTQYF.

The chain employs TRBV19 and TRBJ2-1, with 8 bases identical to TRBD2. CDR1 is LNHDA, CDR2 SQIVND, per germline (reference sequence). After removal of 5 bases from V and 8 bases from J, the junction contained 11 bases not matched to a gene. This CDR3 is built from 15 residues. DNA of the CDR3: TGTGCCAGTAGTGATAACTGGGGACTAGTGGATGAGCAGTTCTTC. It yields the protein CASSDNWGLVDEQFF.

The genes are TRBV6-6 and TRBJ1-5, with 10 bases fitting TRBD1. Losses at the gene ends were 6 bases for V and 5 bases for J; bases not matched to a gene: 7. CDR3 length equals 15 residues. Germline V gene sequence: CDR1 MNHNY, CDR2 SVGAGI (reference sequence). This chain's CDR3 is CASRDSGTGDQPQHF. As DNA, the CDR3 is TGTGCCAGCAGGGATTCCGGGACAGGGGATCAGCCCCAGCATTTT.

The V call is TRBV5-4, the J call TRBJ2-7, with TRBD2 matching over 11 bases. J lost 6 bases, V lost 2 bases, and 10 bases had no gene match. Germline V gene lookup returns CDR1 SGHNT and CDR2 YYREEE (reference sequence). The CDR3 sequence is 16 residues long. This CDR3 reads CASSFPLAGVGSEQYF. DNA for the CDR3: TGTGCCAGCAGCTTCCCACTAGCGGGGGTCGGAAGCGAGCAGTACTTC.

The chain has TRBV5-1 and TRBJ1-1; 10 positions agree with TRBD1. The CDR3 totals 15 residues. Germline V gene lookup returns CDR1 SGHRS and CDR2 YFSETQ. V gave up 7 bases and J gave up 1 base; unmatched junction bases: 7. The CDR3 sequence is CASQTGGLENTEAFF. The CDR3 DNA is TGCGCCAGCCAGACAGGGGGCCTAGAGAACACTGAAGCTTTCTTT.

This rearrangement joins TRBV7-4 to TRBJ1-5; possible D gene TRBD1, 5 bases. This CDR3 region has 16 residues. The V end lost 7 bases, the J end lost 3 bases, and 19 bases lay between the germline ends. The V gene's germline CDR1 is SGHVT and CDR2 SQSDAQ. The DNA of the CDR3 is TGTGCCAGCAAAACGGGGGTTAGGGATTTCAATCAGCCCCAGCATTTT. Translating gives CASKTGVRDFNQPQHF.

V and J are TRBV5-1 and TRBJ1-4; tentative D call: TRBD1 (5 bases). This CDR3 is 16 amino acids long. V lost 1 base and J 3 bases, leaving 13 bases between the germline ends. The V gene's germline CDR1 is SGHRS and CDR2 YFSETQ. CDR3 sequence (DNA): TGCGCCAGCAGCTTGATAGGAGGGGCGGCTAATGAAAAACTGTTTTTT. This translates into CASSLIGGAANEKLFF.